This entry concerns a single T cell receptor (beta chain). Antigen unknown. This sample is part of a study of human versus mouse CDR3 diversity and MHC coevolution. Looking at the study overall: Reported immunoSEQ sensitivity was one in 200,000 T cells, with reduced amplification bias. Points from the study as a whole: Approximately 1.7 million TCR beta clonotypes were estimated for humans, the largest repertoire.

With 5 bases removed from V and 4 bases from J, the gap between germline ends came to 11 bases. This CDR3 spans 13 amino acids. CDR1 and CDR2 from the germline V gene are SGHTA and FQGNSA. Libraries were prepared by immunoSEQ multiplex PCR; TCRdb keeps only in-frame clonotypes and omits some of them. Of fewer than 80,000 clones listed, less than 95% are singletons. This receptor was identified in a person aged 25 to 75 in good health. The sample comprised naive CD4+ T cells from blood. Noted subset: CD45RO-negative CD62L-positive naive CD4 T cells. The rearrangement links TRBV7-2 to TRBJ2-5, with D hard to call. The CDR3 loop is CASSTSGGETQYF. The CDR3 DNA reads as TGTGCCAGCAGCACCTCTGGCGGAGAGACCCAGTACTTC.